The sequence of this T cell receptor beta chain was determined in a study of CD8 T cells in Susac syndrome. General study findings and limits: TCR sequencing and HLA analysis covered a relatively small number of individuals.

This CDR3 spans 15 amino acids. Germline CDR1 and CDR2: LGHNA and YNFKEQ. Trimming shortened V by 1 base and J by 12 bases, and 19 bases separated the two germline ends. In the case of this clonotype: Its cognate antigen is unknown.

TCR beta from blood CD8+ and CD4+ T cells was sequenced. In contrast to the negatively isolated CD8+ and CD4+ T cells, TEMRA cells were FACS-enriched. RNA in amounts of roughly 0.45 to 1 ug was reverse transcribed with random hexamers. An immunoSEQ multiplex PCR generated amplified TCR beta CDR3 products spanning 54 Vbeta and 13 Jbeta. TCRdb processed the immunoSEQ multiplex PCR reads anew with MiXCR; each CDR3 protein has one entry. The sample holds about 300,000 distinct CDR3 sequences, around 92% seen once. This receptor was obtained from a human donor with multiple sclerosis. Sequenced material: CD4+ T cells from PBMCs. The chain uses TRBV4-2 and TRBJ2-1; maybe TRBD2 (6 bases). CDR3 region: CASSQGWTTAARQFF. For the CDR3, the DNA is TGTGCCAGCAGCCAAGGCTGGACTACCGCGGCTCGGCAGTTCTTC.